These 32 T cell receptor beta chains were all obtained from the same sample, sequenced in a study of blood T cell repertoires in COVID-19. TCRdb's copy holds only in-frame clones and misses some; the assay was immunoSEQ multiplex PCR. The repertoire holds roughly 220,000 clones, with roughly four fifths as singletons. The specimen was peripheral blood. The receptors stem from a woman in her thirties who had recovered from COVID-19.

V usage is TRBV10-3 and J usage is TRBJ2-1; 11 bases align to TRBD2. Looked up from germline, CDR1 is ENHRY and CDR2 is SYGVKD. The CDR3 is 15 amino acids. Trimming took 6 bases from V and 6 from J; bases not matched to a gene: 7. The CDR3 sequence: CAIRKTSGSSNEQFF. CDR3 DNA: TGTGCCATCAGGAAAACTAGCGGGAGCAGCAATGAGCAGTTCTTC.

The table lists this clone with a count of one. The junction does not match germline at one end; this may be a read error. J is TRBJ2-2 and V is TRBV7-7; TRBD1 aligns across 9 bases. Germline values: CDR1 SSHAT, CDR2 FNYEAQ (reference sequence). The CDR3 has 15 amino acids. CDR3 protein: CASSLRQGDTGELFF. The DNA for the CDR3 is TGTGCTAGCAGCTTAAGACAGGGGGACACCGGGGAGCTGTTTTTT.

V and J are TRBV10-2 and TRBJ1-2, with 12 bases aligning to TRBD1. Germline loops: CDR1 WSHSY, CDR2 SAAADI. CDR3 length: 16 amino acids. The V gene end was trimmed by 3 bases and the J gene end by 2 bases; junction bases not matched to a gene: 4. CDR3 in amino acids: CASSEPGTGGNYGYTF. For the CDR3, the DNA is TGCGCCAGCAGTGAACCCGGGACAGGGGGCAACTATGGCTACACCTTC.

CDR3 DNA: TGTGCCAGTAGTATAGATGGGAGGTCAAAGGAGACCCAGTACTTC. Translation gives CASSIDGRSKETQYF. V usage is TRBV19 and J usage is TRBJ2-5; possibly TRBD2 for D (6 bases). This CDR3 has 15 amino acids. The V gene lost 0 bases and the J gene lost 5 bases, with 13 bases spanning the gap. Germline V CDR1 and CDR2: LNHDA, SQIVND (reference sequence).

This chain links TRBV21-1 with TRBJ2-5; no DNA check was done on the table's D call, TRBD1. TRBV21-1 is deemed a pseudogene. The CDR3 is 16 residues long. The CDR3 loop is CASSAQGGGSGETQYF. The CDR3 bases are TGTGCCAGCAGCGCCCAGGGGGGAGGATCTGGGGAGACCCAGTACTTC.

This chain joins TRBV3-1 (or the pseudogene TRBV3-2) and TRBJ2-5; TRBD2 matches at 7 bases. Trimming at V came to 0 bases and at J to 10 bases, leaving 5 bases not matched to a gene. The germline gives CDR1 LGHDT, CDR2 YNNKEL (reference sequence). The CDR3 has 13 amino acids. In DNA form, the CDR3 reads TGTGCCAGCAGCCAAGACAGGGAGGGACGCCAGTACTTC. Residues: CASSQDREGRQYF.

The rearrangement uses TRBV10-3 and TRBJ1-5; 10 bases are shared with TRBD1. V was pared by 3 bases and J by 0 bases, with 8 bases of the junction left unmatched. Germline V gene data show CDR1 as ENHRY and CDR2 as SYGVKD. The CDR3 is 18 residues long. The CDR3 loop reads CAISDGDRGFYSNQPQHF. The CDR3 DNA reads TGTGCCATCAGTGACGGGGACAGGGGATTTTATAGCAATCAGCCCCAGCATTTT.

The V gene is TRBV9, the J gene TRBJ2-7; possible D gene TRBD1, 6 bases. The CDR3 consists of 13 residues. Trimming shortened V by 1 base and J by 5 bases, and 10 bases separated the two germline ends. The germline CDR1 and CDR2 sequences are SGDLS and YYNGEE. The CDR3 DNA sequence: TGTGCCAGCAGCGTAAGGGGGAAGGACGAGCAGTACTTC. This sequence encodes CASSVRGKDEQYF. Looking up the rest from reference TRBV9 and TRBJ2-7 gives the full variable domain: DSGVTQTPKHLITATGQRVTLRCSPRSGDLSVYWYQQSLDQGLQFLIQYYNGEERAKGNILERFSAQQFPDLHSELNLSSLELGDSALYFCASSVRGKDEQYFGPGTRLTVT.

The V call is TRBV5-1, the J call TRBJ2-5, with D possibly TRBD1 on 6 matching bases. With 4 bases removed from V and 5 bases from J, the gap between germline ends came to 15 bases. CDR3 length: 14 residues. Germline V gene sequence: CDR1 SGHRS, CDR2 YFSETQ. In DNA form, the CDR3 reads TGCGCCAGCAGCGCCCAACTCCAGGGGGAGACCCAGTACTTC. Amino acids: CASSAQLQGETQYF.

The genes are TRBV11-3 and TRBJ1-2; 10 bases align to TRBD1. V gave up 5 bases and J gave up 8 bases; unmatched junction bases: 5. Germline assignment: CDR1 SGHNT and CDR2 YENEEA. This CDR3 comprises 13 residues. The CDR3 region has the DNA TGTGCCAGCAGCCGGACAGGGGGAGGGGGCTACACCTTC. Protein: CASSRTGGGGYTF.

V usage is TRBV28 and J usage is TRBJ2-7, with D possibly matching TRBD1 (5 bases). Trimming shortened V by 6 bases and J by 3 bases, and 15 bases separated the two germline ends. Germline V gives CDR1 MDHEN, CDR2 SYDVKM. The CDR3 contains 14 residues. The CDR3 sequence: CASSPSRAFYEQYF. CDR3 in DNA: TGTGCCAGCAGCCCCAGCAGGGCCTTCTACGAGCAGTACTTC.

V gene TRBV15 combines with J gene TRBJ2-5; possibly TRBD1 for D (5 bases). Germline assignment: CDR1 LNHNV and CDR2 YYDKDF (reference sequence). The ends were cut back, 2 bases at V and 2 bases at J, with 12 bases in the middle. This CDR3 is 15 amino acids long. DNA for the CDR3: TGTGCCACCAGCAGACTTAGGGGATATCAAGAGACCCAGTACTTC. Protein sequence: CATSRLRGYQETQYF. The full variable domain, in which reference TRBV15 and TRBJ2-5 provide the parts outside the CDR3, is DAMVIQNPRYQVTQFGKPVTLSCSQTLNHNVMYWYQQKSSQAPKLLFHYYDKDFNNEADTPDNFQSRRPNTSFCFLDIRSPGLGDTAMYLCATSRLRGYQETQYFGPGTRLLVL.

In this sample, this clone turned up once. The rearrangement links TRBV28 to TRBJ2-1; D not certain. This CDR3 contains 11 residues. From germline, CDR1 is MDHEN and CDR2 SYDVKM. V was shortened by 6 bases and J by 15 bases, with 15 bases between the two germline ends. The CDR3 loop is CASSDGSSPFF. In DNA form, the CDR3 reads TGTGCCAGCAGCGACGGGTCAAGCCCGTTCTTC.

This sequence joins TRBV27 and TRBJ1-2, with 7 nucleotides matching TRBD1. Germline-derived CDR1 and CDR2 are MNHEY and SMNVEV (reference sequence). There are 13 residues in the CDR3. V shed 3 bases and J 4 bases; nucleotides not matched to a gene: 2. CDR3 nucleotides: TGTGCCAGCAGTTTCCGGGACAGCTATGGCTACACCTTC. It yields the protein CASSFRDSYGYTF.

V gene TRBV10-2 combines with J gene TRBJ2-1, with 8 bases aligning to TRBD1. The germline gives CDR1 WSHSY, CDR2 SAAADI. V gave up 3 bases and J gave up 12 bases; unmatched junction bases: 4. The CDR3 consists of 12 residues. The CDR3 sequence is CASSDLDRGQFF. CDR3 coding DNA: TGCGCCAGCAGTGACCTTGACAGGGGGCAGTTCTTC.

The gene calls are TRBV4-2 and TRBJ2-1; possibly TRBD2 for D (5 bases). The CDR3 extends over 18 amino acids. V was trimmed by 0 bases and J by 3 bases, leaving 18 bases between them. Looked up from germline, CDR1 is LGHNA and CDR2 is YNFKEQ. The CDR3 reads CASSQEPPQAGLYNEQFF. CDR3 sequence (DNA): TGTGCCAGCAGCCAAGAGCCCCCTCAGGCGGGCCTCTACAATGAGCAGTTCTTC.

The chain combines TRBV24-1 with TRBJ2-3; 11 bases are a match to TRBD2. Germline loops: CDR1 KGHDR, CDR2 SFDVKD. The V and J ends lost 7 bases and 2 bases, in that order; junction bases with no gene match: 7. The CDR3 has 16 residues. CDR3 amino acids: CATSTGLAGSTDTQYF. The CDR3, as DNA: TGTGCCACCAGCACAGGACTAGCGGGTTCCACAGATACGCAGTATTTT.

This clone was counted a single time. CDR3 nucleotides: TGTGCCAGTAGGTCACAGGGGGGACTCTCTGGAAACACCATATATTTT. It codes for CASRSQGGLSGNTIYF. This chain uses TRBV19 with TRBJ1-3; 8 bases match TRBD1. The CDR3 consists of 16 residues. Germline lookup yields CDR1 LNHDA and CDR2 SQIVND (reference sequence). V was clipped by 6 bases and J by 0 bases; unmatched bases: 7.

The rearrangement joins TRBV24-1 to TRBJ2-3, with TRBD2 identical over 14 bases. Germline values: CDR1 KGHDR, CDR2 SFDVKD. The CDR3 has 14 residues. After removal of 10 bases from V and 3 bases from J, the junction contained 2 bases not matched to a gene. The CDR3 nucleotides read TGTGCCACGGGACTAGCGGGAGATACAGATACGCAGTATTTT. It is translated as CATGLAGDTDTQYF.

This sequence joins TRBV4-1 and TRBJ2-1; no clear D gene. V lost 0 bases, J lost 4 bases, and 10 bases lay in between. Per germline, CDR1 MGHRA and CDR2 YSYEKL. This CDR3 contains 15 residues. CDR3 in DNA: TGCGCCAGCAGCCAAGATTTAGCTATTTACAATGAGCAGTTCTTC. This translates into CASSQDLAIYNEQFF.

The chain recombines TRBV11-2 with TRBJ2-7; D is perhaps TRBD2 (6 bases). Germline V gene lookup returns CDR1 SGHAT and CDR2 FQNNGV. The CDR3 consists of 15 residues. Trimming shortened V by 1 base and J by 1 base, and 11 bases separated the two germline ends. The CDR3 loop is CASSLVRGRSYEQYF. CDR3 sequence (DNA): TGTGCCAGCAGCTTAGTACGAGGGAGGTCCTACGAGCAGTACTTC. Variable domain in full (rest from reference TRBV11-2 and TRBJ2-7): EAGVAQSPRYKIIEKRQSVAFWCNPISGHATLYWYQQILGQGPKLLIQFQNNGVVDDSQLPKDRFSAERLKGVDSTLKIQPAKLEDSAVYLCASSLVRGRSYEQYFGPGTRLTVT.

The chain has TRBV7-9 and TRBJ2-3; no definite D call. Germline lookup yields CDR1 SEHNR and CDR2 FQNEAQ (reference sequence). The ends were cut back, 2 bases at V and 4 bases at J, with 4 bases in the middle. This CDR3 is built from 12 residues. The CDR3 nucleotides are TGTGCCAGCAGCTTATACTCAGATACGCAGTATTTT. Its translation: CASSLYSDTQYF.

V is TRBV30 and J is TRBJ2-7; no definite D call. The CDR3 runs to 13 residues. The ends were cut back, 4 bases at V and 4 bases at J, with 14 bases in the middle. Germline-derived CDR1 and CDR2 are GTSNPN and SVGIG (reference sequence). Written as DNA, the CDR3 is TGTGCCTGGAACGAGGAGAACGGGTACGAGCAGTACTTC. Translation: CAWNEENGYEQYF.

V and J are TRBV7-9 and TRBJ2-2; TRBD1 agrees at 7 bases. CDR3 length: 17 amino acids. The ends lost 5 bases at V and 7 bases at J; junction bases unmatched: 16. CDR1 and CDR2 from the germline V gene are SEHNR and FQNEAQ (reference sequence). This CDR3 reads CASSERGTEGVGGELFF. The CDR3 region has the DNA TGTGCCAGCAGCGAGCGAGGGACAGAAGGGGTAGGCGGGGAGCTGTTTTTT.

The J gene is TRBJ1-3, the V gene TRBV5-6; D is ambiguous. Germline V gene sequence: CDR1 SGHDT, CDR2 YYEEEE. CDR3 length: 14 amino acids. V was clipped by 1 base and J by 0 bases, with 5 bases between them. CDR3 residues: CASSLRFSGNTIYF. CDR3 DNA sequence: TGTGCCAGCAGCTTGCGGTTCTCTGGAAACACCATATATTTT. Full variable domain (outside the CDR3, taken from reference TRBV5-6 and TRBJ1-3): DAGVTQSPTHLIKTRGQQVTLRCSPKSGHDTVSWYQQALGQGPQFIFQYYEEEERQRGNFPDRFSGHQFPNYSSELNVNALLLGDSALYLCASSLRFSGNTIYFGEGSWLTVV.

The genes are TRBV6-5 and TRBJ2-7; 11 bases agree with TRBD2. The length of the CDR3 is 15 residues. Germline V lookup: CDR1 MNHEY, CDR2 SVGAGI. V lost 7 bases, J lost 1 base, and 6 bases stayed unmatched. This CDR3 reads CASKLGTSGSYEQYF. The DNA of the CDR3 is TGTGCCAGCAAGCTAGGGACTAGCGGATCCTACGAGCAGTACTTC.

The chain employs TRBV27 and TRBJ1-2; the D gene is possibly TRBD1 (5 bases). This CDR3 contains 13 residues. The V gene's germline CDR1 is MNHEY and CDR2 SMNVEV (reference sequence). V lost 4 bases to trimming and J lost 0 bases, with 6 bases between them. The CDR3 sequence is CASSSGANYGYTF. For the CDR3, the DNA is TGTGCCAGCAGTTCGGGGGCTAACTATGGCTACACCTTC.

The V gene is TRBV30, the J gene TRBJ1-1; D gene unclear. CDR1 and CDR2 (germline): GTSNPN, SVGIG (reference sequence). The V gene lost 2 bases and the J gene lost 4 bases, with 11 bases spanning the gap. The CDR3 totals 13 residues. CDR3 amino acids: CAWSLTGSTEAFF. The CDR3 DNA reads as TGTGCCTGGAGTCTAACGGGAAGCACTGAAGCTTTCTTT.

The chain couples TRBV29-1 to TRBJ2-7, with 7 positions matching TRBD1. CDR3 length: 14 residues. CDR1 is SQVTM and CDR2 is ANQGSEA in the germline V gene. V lost 6 bases to trimming and J lost 0 bases; unmatched junction nucleotides: 8. CDR3 amino acids: CSVPGTATSYEQYF. The DNA for the CDR3 is TGCAGCGTGCCCGGGACAGCAACCTCCTACGAGCAGTACTTC.

The V gene is TRBV23-1, the J gene TRBJ2-2; 10 bases fit TRBD2. TRBV23-1 falls under the ORF class, with uncertain function. CDR3 length equals 21 residues. The J segment lost 4 bases and the V segment lost 0 bases, leaving 17 bases of the junction unmatched. DNA for the CDR3: TGCGCCAGCAGTCAATCGAGTCTAGCGGGAGTGGGACCTAAGGGCACCGGGGAGCTGTTTTTT. This translates into CASSQSSLAGVGPKGTGELFF.

V usage is TRBV3-1 (or the pseudogene TRBV3-2) and J usage is TRBJ2-7; 7 bases align to TRBD1. The V gene's germline CDR1 is LGHDT and CDR2 YNNKEL (reference sequence). Trimming removed 5 bases from V and 2 bases from J; junction bases left unmatched: 12. The CDR3 is made up of 16 amino acids. The CDR3 is CASSTLIGGFAYEQYF. CDR3 DNA sequence: TGTGCCAGCAGCACGTTAATAGGGGGCTTCGCCTACGAGCAGTACTTC.

This clone showed up just once. The chain recombines TRBV9 with TRBJ2-3, with D unresolved. The germline CDR1 and CDR2 sequences are SGDLS and YYNGEE. The germline V and J ends were trimmed by 4 bases and 1 base, with 19 bases remaining between them. The CDR3 is made up of 17 amino acids. The CDR3 protein is CASSPSLAAEGTDTQYF. The CDR3 DNA reads as TGTGCCAGCAGCCCCTCCTTAGCTGCTGAGGGCACAGATACGCAGTATTTT.